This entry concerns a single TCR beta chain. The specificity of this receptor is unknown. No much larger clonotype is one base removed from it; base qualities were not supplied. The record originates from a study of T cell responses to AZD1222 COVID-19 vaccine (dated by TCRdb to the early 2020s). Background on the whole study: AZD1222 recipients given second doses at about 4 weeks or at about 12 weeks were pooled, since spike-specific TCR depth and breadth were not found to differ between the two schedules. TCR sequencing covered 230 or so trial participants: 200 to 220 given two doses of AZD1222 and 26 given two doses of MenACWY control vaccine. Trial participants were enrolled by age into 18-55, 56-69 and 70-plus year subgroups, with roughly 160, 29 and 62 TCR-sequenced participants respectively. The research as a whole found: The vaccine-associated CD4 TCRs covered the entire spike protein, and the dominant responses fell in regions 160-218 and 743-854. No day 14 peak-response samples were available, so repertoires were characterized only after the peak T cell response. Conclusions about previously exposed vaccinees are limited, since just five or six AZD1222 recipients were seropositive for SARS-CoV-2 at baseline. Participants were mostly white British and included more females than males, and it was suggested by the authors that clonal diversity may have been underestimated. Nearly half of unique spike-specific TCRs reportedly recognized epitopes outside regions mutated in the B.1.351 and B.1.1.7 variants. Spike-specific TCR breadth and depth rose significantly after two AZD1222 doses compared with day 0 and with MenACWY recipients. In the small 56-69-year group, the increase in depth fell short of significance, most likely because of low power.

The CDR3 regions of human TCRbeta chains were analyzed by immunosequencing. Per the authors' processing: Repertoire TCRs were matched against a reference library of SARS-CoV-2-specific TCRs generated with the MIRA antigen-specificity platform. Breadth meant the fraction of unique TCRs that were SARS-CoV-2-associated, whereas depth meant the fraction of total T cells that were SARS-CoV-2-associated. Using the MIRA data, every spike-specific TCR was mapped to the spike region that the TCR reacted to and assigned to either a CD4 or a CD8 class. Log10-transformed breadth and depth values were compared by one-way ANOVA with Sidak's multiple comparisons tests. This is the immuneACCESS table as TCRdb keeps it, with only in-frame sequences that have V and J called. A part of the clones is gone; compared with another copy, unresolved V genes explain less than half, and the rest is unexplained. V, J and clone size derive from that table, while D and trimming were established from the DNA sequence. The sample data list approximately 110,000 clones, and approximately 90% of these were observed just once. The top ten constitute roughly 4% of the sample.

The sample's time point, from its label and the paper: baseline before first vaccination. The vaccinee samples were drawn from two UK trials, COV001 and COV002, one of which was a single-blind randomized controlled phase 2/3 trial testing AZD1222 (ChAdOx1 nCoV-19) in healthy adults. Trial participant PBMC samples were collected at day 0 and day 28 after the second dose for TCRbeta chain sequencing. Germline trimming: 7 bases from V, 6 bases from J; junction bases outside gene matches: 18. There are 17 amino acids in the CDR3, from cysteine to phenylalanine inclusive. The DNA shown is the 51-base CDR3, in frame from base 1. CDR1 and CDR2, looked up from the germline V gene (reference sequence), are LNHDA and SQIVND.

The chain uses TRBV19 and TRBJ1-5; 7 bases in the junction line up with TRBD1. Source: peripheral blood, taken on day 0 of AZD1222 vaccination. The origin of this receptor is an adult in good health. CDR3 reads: CASTLNLRGAFTQPQHF. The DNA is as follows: TGTGCCAGTACTCTAAATCTCAGGGGGGCCTTCACTCAGCCCCAGCATTTT.